This TCR beta chain is drawn from a study of blood T cells in healthy people across ages. V dropped 5 bases and J dropped 0; count of bases not matched to a gene: 9. The CDR3 consists of 16 residues. It was with a sample-barcoded 5' primer and a J-beta primer mix that a second PCR of roughly 6 to 11 cycles was run. TCRdb reprocessed the 5' RACE reads via MiXCR and lists one record per CDR3 protein. The sample comprises 600,000 to 650,000 distinct CDR3 sequences, approximately 50% of which are singletons, and over 30% rests with the top ten. This clonotype appeared a few times. The receptor's source is a man in his 60s in good health. The sample consisted of blood. The chain is built from TRBV12-3 or TRBV12-4 and TRBJ1-2, with TRBD1 matching over 7 bases. CDR3 sequence (DNA): TGTGCCAGCAGTGCCCCCACCGGGACAGCTAACTATGGCTACACCTTC. Protein product: CASSAPTGTANYGYTF.